This T cell receptor (beta chain) was profiled in a study of molecular identifiers for immune sequencing clone quantification. Study in general: Replicate RNA came from about 19,000 or 110,000 naive CD8 cells and was split five ways, and four parts were sequenced.

TCRdb redid the calling of the PCR reads with MiXCR, one entry per CDR3 protein. The data hold around 470,000 distinct CDR3 sequences, with 20% to 25% observed a single time. This CDR3 spans 16 amino acids. Study-level points and caveats: In CMV-specific effectors, clones above 20 copies held over 99% of molecules; naive, under 1%.

Sorting defined naive CD8 T cells as CD8+CD4-CCR7+CD45RA+. Comments on this clonotype: The antigen is not known. One end of the junction does not line up with germline, which may come from a read error.

The chain joins TRBV12-3 or TRBV12-4 to TRBJ2-2; 13 bases line up with TRBD2. The sequence came from a human donor in good health. Some libraries in this study had Jurkat cell RNA spiked in. The source material was naive CD8+ T cells from blood, with Jurkat cell RNA spiked in. Sample subset: FACS-sorted CD8+CD4-CCR7+CD45RA+ naive T cells. The CDR3 loop is CASRRTSGGFTGEPFF. In DNA, the CDR3 is TGTGCCAGCAGGAGGACTAGCGGGGGCTTCACCGGGGAGCCGTTTTTT.